The TCR beta chain under discussion was sequenced for a study of PD-1 blockade in classical Hodgkin lymphoma. Produced via immunoSEQ multiplex PCR; TCRdb's table is partial and in-frame only. Of some 48,000 clones in the sample, 80% were seen once. Of note for this clone: Its antigen is undetermined.

Time point described: cycle 4 day 1 (C4D1), after 5 to 7 weeks of nivolumab. With no exception, relapse followed autologous stem cell transplantation in all patients, and brentuximab vedotin exposure varied. CDR3 length: 14 residues. CDR1 is MNHNS and CDR2 is SASEGT in the germline V gene. V dropped 4 bases and J dropped 3 bases, with 10 bases sitting between them. Study-level findings and limits: Reported baseline diversity: healthy donors highest, relapsed/refractory patients lowest.

The specimen was peripheral blood mononuclear cells (PBMCs), collected before the fourth cycle of nivolumab. This sequence joins TRBV6-1 and TRBJ1-5; D gene ambiguous. This clonotype was sampled from a human donor with classical Hodgkin lymphoma. The DNA of the CDR3 is TGTGCCAGCAGTGTGGGTCACCCCAATCAGCCCCAGCATTTT. Its translation is CASSVGHPNQPQHF.